This section outlines one T cell receptor (beta chain) sequence together with its context. The assay was immunoSEQ multiplex PCR, and TCRdb's table has in-frame clones only and misses some. The data contain 100,000 to 150,000 clones, 80% to 90% of them singletons. These data are taken from a study of T cell responses to AZD1222 COVID-19 vaccine. The CDR3 contains 19 residues. Germline V gene lookup returns CDR1 MNHEY and CDR2 SVGEGT. Trimming took off 0 bases at V and 0 bases at J, with 21 bases between the two ends. Material: peripheral blood, obtained 28 days after the second AZD1222 dose. This TCR came from an adult who received the AZD1222 COVID-19 vaccine. The chain is built from TRBV6-2 or TRBV6-3 and TRBJ2-7; D could derive from TRBD1 or TRBD2 (5 bases each). The CDR3 region is CASSYSKSSGTLSSYEQYF. CDR3 in DNA: TGTGCCAGCAGTTACTCGAAGAGCTCCGGGACCCTGAGCTCCTACGAGCAGTACTTC.